This T cell receptor beta chain emerged from a study of neoadjuvant nivolumab and ipilimumab in lung cancer. Overall study: Nivolumab 3 mg/kg was given days 1, 15 and 29, plus ipilimumab 1 mg/kg day 1 in combination.

General study findings and limits: TCR richness and clonality were higher in tumors than adjacent uninvolved lung.

Germline V gene data show CDR1 as KGHSH and CDR2 as LQKENI. The CDR3 covers 14 residues. Trimming removed 3 bases from V and 2 bases from J, with 8 bases in between. In this sample, this clone turned up once. Antigen specificity is unknown. The protocol was immunoSEQ multiplex PCR, while the TCRdb copy is restricted to in-frame clones and leaves out a portion. The table lists 13,000 or so clones, 90% to 97% of them singletons. This chain connects TRBV18 to TRBJ1-5; D uncertain. The starting material was peripheral blood, obtained after neoadjuvant nivolumab, alone or with ipilimumab, at or shortly before surgery. The source is an adult with non-small cell lung cancer. The CDR3 sequence: CASSPPGGNQPQHF. CDR3 DNA: TGTGCCAGCTCACCCCCGGGAGGCAATCAGCCCCAGCATTTT.